This T cell receptor beta chain was profiled in a study of blood T cell repertoires in COVID-19. Germline V gene lookup returns CDR1 SGHNT and CDR2 YYREEE (reference sequence). This CDR3 comprises 16 residues. V dropped 4 bases and J dropped 4; count of bases not matched to a gene: 9. The protocol was immunoSEQ multiplex PCR, while the TCRdb copy is restricted to in-frame clones and leaves out a portion. The sample records some 390,000 clones, 85% to 90% being singletons. The genes are TRBV5-4 and TRBJ1-4, with TRBD1 matching over 8 bases. Sequencing input: PBMCs or T cells enriched from blood (not recorded which). The TCR comes from a man younger than 45 who had recovered from COVID-19. DNA for the CDR3: TGTGCCAGCAGCGCCGGGACAGGTCGGAATAATGAAAAACTGTTTTTT. Translated: CASSAGTGRNNEKLFF. Filled out from reference TRBV5-4 and TRBJ1-4, the complete variable domain reads ETGVTQSPTHLIKTRGQQVTLRCSSQSGHNTVSWYQQALGQGPQFIFQYYREEENGRGNFPPRFSGLQFPNYSSELNVNALELDDSALYLCASSAGTGRNNEKLFFGSGTQLSVL.